This TCR beta chain derives from a study of technical replicates of blood from several donors. Germline V gene lookup returns CDR1 LGHNT and CDR2 FRNRAP. With 2 bases removed from V and 4 bases from J, the gap between germline ends came to 16 bases. The CDR3 has 16 amino acids. Repertoires were generated with immunoSEQ multiplex PCR, while TCRdb's copy carries only in-frame clones and drops some. The data show under 100,000 clones, about 86% seen once. The chain links TRBV12-5 to TRBJ2-3, with a weak D call TRBD2 (6 bases). The TCR comes from a human donor in good health. Some clones in this sample may be carry-over from other donors' samples. The sequenced sample consisted of PBMCs. CDR3: CASGLTLAGRPDTQYF. The CDR3 DNA is TGTGCTAGTGGTTTGACACTTGCGGGACGACCAGATACGCAGTATTTT.